Sequencing of this TCR beta chain was carried out in a study of radiotherapy plus CTLA-4 blockade in lung cancer. About the research overall: Overall, 15% to 20% of patients showed an objective response, while 25% to 35% attained disease control.

In chemo-refractory metastatic non-small-cell lung cancer, patients got ipilimumab CTLA-4 blockade together with focal radiation. J gave up 4 bases and V 4 bases, and 7 bases lay outside the gene matches. Germline loops: CDR1 SGHRS, CDR2 YFSETQ. This CDR3 has 16 residues. Only in-frame clones appear in the TCRdb table, and some are missing; sequencing was by immunoSEQ multiplex PCR. The repertoire consists of 30,000 to 45,000 clones, with 55% to 80% occurring once and the leading ten covering roughly 11%. Study outcomes and limitations: Clones derived from tumor TCRs expanded in blood after radiotherapy plus ipilimumab. Early shifts in blood T cell clones, with interferon-beta, reportedly predicted response best.

Turning to this clone: Its specificity is unknown.

This rearrangement joins TRBV5-1 to TRBJ2-3; 12 bases line up with TRBD2. This TCR was sampled from a human donor with non-small cell lung cancer who had stable disease on radiotherapy plus ipilimumab. Specimen: peripheral blood, collected from a patient treated with radiotherapy plus ipilimumab. As DNA, the CDR3 is TGCGCCAGCAGCAGTACATCTAGCGGGGGGGCAGATACGCAGTATTTT. It codes for CASSSTSSGGADTQYF.